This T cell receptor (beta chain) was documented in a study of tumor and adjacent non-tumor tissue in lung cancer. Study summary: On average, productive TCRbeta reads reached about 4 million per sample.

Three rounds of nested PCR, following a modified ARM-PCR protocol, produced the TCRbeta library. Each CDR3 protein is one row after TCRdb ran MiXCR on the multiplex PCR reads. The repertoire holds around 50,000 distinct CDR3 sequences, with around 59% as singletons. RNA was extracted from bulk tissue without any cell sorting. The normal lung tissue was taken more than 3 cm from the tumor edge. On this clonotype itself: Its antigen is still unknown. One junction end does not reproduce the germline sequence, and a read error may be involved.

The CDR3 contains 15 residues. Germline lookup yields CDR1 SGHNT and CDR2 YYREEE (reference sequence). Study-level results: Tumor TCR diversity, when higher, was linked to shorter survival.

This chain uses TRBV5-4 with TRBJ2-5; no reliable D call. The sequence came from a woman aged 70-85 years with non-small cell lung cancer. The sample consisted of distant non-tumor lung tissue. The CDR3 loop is CSSSLCERPQETQYF. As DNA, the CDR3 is TGTTCCAGCAGCTTGTGCGAGAGGCCACAAGAGACCCAGTACTTC.